This T cell receptor (beta chain) was recovered during a study of shared clonotypes between healthy human individuals. Study-wide background: Donors were a couple of women and a few men aged 18 to 49.

Comments on this clone: What it recognizes is unknown.

This CDR3 has 14 amino acids. Germline V gene lookup returns CDR1 SGDLS and CDR2 YYNGEE. V lost 1 base, J lost 8 bases, and 15 bases lay in between. The study's findings and limits: The study found lower generation probabilities in non-shared clonotypes than in those shared by all four donors.

Clones were sequenced by immunoSEQ multiplex PCR, and TCRdb holds only the in-frame ones, with some missing. Among 600,000 to 750,000 clones, roughly 87% were seen once, and the ten largest hold about 34%. Sequenced material: memory CD8+ T cells from PBMCs. This sample's subset: CD45RO+ cells pooled with CCR7-negative TemRA cells. The chain employs TRBV9 and TRBJ1-2; TRBD1 is a possible D gene (5 bases). This clonotype was sampled from a man younger than 35 in good health. Some clones in this sample may be carry-over from other donors' samples. CDR3 sequence (DNA): TGTGCCAGCAGCGTACAGGGTCCGTTGTTCGGCTACACCTTC. This gives the protein CASSVQGPLFGYTF.